Below are 19 T cell receptor beta chains sequenced from a single sample in a study of radiation and T cells in renal cell carcinoma. This table comes from immunoSEQ multiplex PCR, and its TCRdb copy is limited to in-frame clones, with some not included. The table records about 22,000 clones, more than 45% of them present only once. Treatment described: 15 Gy SBRT to primary tumor, nephrectomy 4 weeks later. The sample was tumor tissue, taken from a patient whose treatment included radiotherapy and nephrectomy. The receptors originated from a woman aged 45-60 years with renal cell carcinoma.

The genes are TRBV6-6 and TRBJ2-3, with TRBD2 matching 12 bases. The ends lost 5 bases at V and 0 bases at J; junction bases unmatched: 3. The length of the CDR3 is 16 residues. CDR1 and CDR2 from the germline V gene are MNHNY and SVGAGI (reference sequence). CDR3 region: CASSRLAGASTDTQYF. As DNA, the CDR3 is TGTGCCAGCAGTCGACTAGCGGGGGCCAGCACAGATACGCAGTATTTT.

In DNA form, the CDR3 reads TGTGCCAGCAGTTACGATTGGGAAAGGACCCTCCACTTT. Translating gives CASSYDWERTLHF. The V and J genes are TRBV6-5 and TRBJ1-6; D unresolved. There are 13 residues in the CDR3. Trimming pared 2 bases from V and 14 bases from J, leaving 13 bases between. CDR1 is MNHEY, CDR2 SVGAGI, per germline.

The rearrangement links TRBV5-1 to TRBJ2-7; TRBD2 agrees at 14 bases. The CDR3 spans 17 residues. The germline CDR1 and CDR2 sequences are SGHRS and YFSETQ. The V segment lost 5 bases and the J segment 7 bases; nucleotides outside the gene matches: 14. The CDR3 coding sequence is TGCGCCAGCAGTCCCCGTCTGACTAGCGGGGGGGCGGTGGAGCAGTACTTC. Translation gives CASSPRLTSGGAVEQYF.

CDR3 bases: TGCGCCAGCAGCTTGGGGACGACTAGCGGGTCCACAGATACGCAGTATTTT. As protein: CASSLGTTSGSTDTQYF. The J gene is TRBJ2-3, the V gene TRBV5-1, with 10 bases lining up with TRBD2. With V trimmed by 0 bases and J by 2 bases, 6 bases remained unmatched. The CDR3 has 17 residues. CDR1 and CDR2 (germline): SGHRS, YFSETQ.

J is TRBJ2-1 and V is TRBV9; possibly TRBD1 or TRBD2 for D (6 bases each). With 5 bases removed from V and 9 bases from J, the gap between germline ends came to 18 bases. CDR1 is SGDLS, CDR2 YYNGEE, per germline. This CDR3 spans 14 amino acids. The CDR3 sequence: CASSQRGAGSEQFF. The CDR3 bases are TGTGCCAGCAGTCAAAGGGGGGCAGGAAGTGAGCAGTTCTTC.

This sequence joins TRBV5-1 and TRBJ2-1; D ambiguous. Trimming removed 0 bases at V and 2 bases at J, with 12 bases between. Germline V gene sequence: CDR1 SGHRS, CDR2 YFSETQ. The CDR3 contains 16 residues. CDR3 residues: CASSLVPGSAYNEQFF. The DNA of the CDR3 is TGCGCCAGCAGCTTGGTTCCCGGGTCGGCCTACAATGAGCAGTTCTTC.

This clone showed up many times. V gene TRBV5-4 combines with J gene TRBJ1-4; no reliable D call. Germline CDR1 SGHNT, CDR2 YYREEE (reference sequence). The CDR3 runs 13 residues. The ends were cut back, 5 bases at V and 4 bases at J, with 9 bases in the middle. Written as DNA, the CDR3 is TGTGCCAGCAGTACTATCAGTAATGAAAAACTGTTTTTT. This encodes CASSTISNEKLFF.

This clone came up a few times. DNA for the CDR3: TGCAGCGTTGGAGGGTTAGCGAACACTGAAGCTTTCTTT. It is translated as CSVGGLANTEAFF. The J gene is TRBJ1-1, the V gene TRBV29-1; D gene uncertain. The CDR3 totals 13 residues. V dropped 4 bases and J dropped 1 base, with 10 bases sitting between them. Per germline, CDR1 SQVTM and CDR2 ANQGSEA.

This clone showed up just a few times. The CDR3 DNA reads as TGTGCCAGCAGTTCGAGCGGGGGGGCCACCTACAATGAGCAGTTCTTC. Residues: CASSSSGGATYNEQFF. This chain joins TRBV7-2 and TRBJ2-1, with 10 bases fitting TRBD2. Per the germline V gene, CDR1 is SGHTA and CDR2 is FQGNSA. Trimming took 6 bases from V and 2 from J; bases not matched to a gene: 7. The CDR3 extends over 16 amino acids.

This clone was detected a few times. This chain links TRBV4-1 with TRBJ1-2; D remains ambiguous. CDR1 and CDR2 from the germline V gene are MGHRA and YSYEKL. The CDR3 length is 16 residues. The ends were cut back, 0 bases at V and 4 bases at J, with 15 bases in the middle. CDR3 in amino acids: CASSQDQTGQIYGYTF. The CDR3 bases are TGCGCCAGCAGCCAAGATCAAACGGGCCAGATCTATGGCTACACCTTC.

This clone was seen ten or more times. The J gene is TRBJ2-5, the V gene TRBV7-8, with D perhaps being TRBD1 or TRBD2 (5 bases each). The V and J ends lost 7 bases and 5 bases respectively, with 14 bases between them. This CDR3 is 13 amino acids long. Germline assignment: CDR1 SGHVS and CDR2 FQNEAQ. Here the CDR3 reads CASIEGLKETQYF. CDR3 coding DNA: TGTGCCAGCATCGAGGGGCTGAAGGAGACCCAGTACTTC.

The sample holds a few counts of this clone. This rearrangement joins TRBV6-1 to TRBJ1-2; D is ambiguous. The CDR3 covers 17 residues. Germline loops: CDR1 MNHNS, CDR2 SASEGT. Trimming left V 0 bases short and J 5 bases short, with 19 bases between. CDR3 in amino acids: CASSEATPRHVRYGYTF. The CDR3 nucleotides read TGTGCCAGCAGTGAAGCTACCCCCCGACACGTGAGGTATGGCTACACCTTC.

This rearrangement joins TRBV5-1 to TRBJ2-2; D unclear. V lost 1 base and J 0 bases, leaving 4 bases between the germline ends. CDR1 is SGHRS and CDR2 is YFSETQ in the germline V gene. The CDR3 has 14 amino acids. CDR3 amino acids: CASSLYANTGELFF. In DNA form, the CDR3 reads TGCGCCAGCAGCTTGTACGCGAACACCGGGGAGCTGTTTTTT.

This clone was seen ten or more times. The chain links TRBV5-1 to TRBJ1-6; 8 nucleotides line up with TRBD1. Per the germline V gene, CDR1 is SGHRS and CDR2 is YFSETQ. This CDR3 spans 17 amino acids. Trimming at V came to 0 bases and at J to 10 bases, leaving 12 bases not matched to a gene. CDR3 coding DNA: TGCGCCAGCAGCTTGGGAGACTGGACAGGGCTTAGGTCACCCCTCCACTTT. It translates to CASSLGDWTGLRSPLHF. Full variable domain (missing parts from reference TRBV5-1 and TRBJ1-6): KAGVTQTPRYLIKTRGQQVTLSCSPISGHRSVSWYQQTPGQGLQFLFEYFSETQRNKGNFPGRFSGRQFSNSRSEMNVSTLELGDSALYLCASSLGDWTGLRSPLHFGNGTRLTVT.

Points on this clone: One base separates it from a far larger clone, so it is likely a read error. The gene calls are TRBV5-7 and TRBJ2-6; D remains ambiguous. TRBV5-7 is filed as an ORF, its function uncertain. The CDR3 loop spans 17 amino acids. Trimming cost V 4 bases and J 2 bases, with 16 bases left between them. CDR3 in amino acids: CASSQDRRMAGANVLTF. The CDR3 DNA reads TGTGCCAGCAGCCAAGATCGACGGATGGCTGGGGCCAACGTCCTGACTTTC.

The V gene is TRBV9, the J gene TRBJ1-2; a possible D gene is TRBD1 (6 bases). V was cut by 4 bases and J by 1 base, with 8 bases left in between. This CDR3 spans 13 amino acids. Germline V gene lookup returns CDR1 SGDLS and CDR2 YYNGEE. The CDR3 DNA follows: TGTGCCAGCAGCCCGGACAGTAACTATGGCTACACCTTC. It encodes CASSPDSNYGYTF.

This clone was seen at least ten times. The chain combines TRBV19 with TRBJ2-5; D not resolved. Germline V gene lookup returns CDR1 LNHDA and CDR2 SQIVND (reference sequence). The CDR3 contains 14 residues. V was trimmed by 3 bases and J by 1 base, leaving 9 bases between them. The CDR3 coding sequence is TGTGCCAGTAGTATGGTACATATCCAAGAGACCCAGTACTTC. Translated: CASSMVHIQETQYF. Full variable domain (rest looked up from reference TRBV19 and TRBJ2-5): DGGITQSPKYLFRKEGQNVTLSCEQNLNHDAMYWYRQDPGQGLRLIYYSQIVNDFQKGDIAEGYSVSREKKESFPLTVTSAQKNPTAFYLCASSMVHIQETQYFGPGTRLLVL.

This clone was found a few times. The V call is TRBV7-2, the J call TRBJ1-4, with unresolved D. V lost 4 bases, J lost 0 bases, and 9 bases lay in between. The CDR3 is made up of 15 amino acids. Per germline, CDR1 SGHTA and CDR2 FQGNSA. The DNA for the CDR3 is TGTGCCAGCAGCTCACAGAGTTCAACTAATGAAAAACTGTTTTTT. This encodes CASSSQSSTNEKLFF.

J is TRBJ1-1 and V is TRBV2; D unresolved. There are 13 residues in the CDR3. The germline V gene has CDR1 SNHLY and CDR2 FYNNEI. V dropped 4 bases and J dropped 4 bases, with 10 bases sitting between them. CDR3 DNA sequence: TGTGCCAGCAGTGGGGGAACAGTCACTGAAGCTTTCTTT. Translating it yields CASSGGTVTEAFF.